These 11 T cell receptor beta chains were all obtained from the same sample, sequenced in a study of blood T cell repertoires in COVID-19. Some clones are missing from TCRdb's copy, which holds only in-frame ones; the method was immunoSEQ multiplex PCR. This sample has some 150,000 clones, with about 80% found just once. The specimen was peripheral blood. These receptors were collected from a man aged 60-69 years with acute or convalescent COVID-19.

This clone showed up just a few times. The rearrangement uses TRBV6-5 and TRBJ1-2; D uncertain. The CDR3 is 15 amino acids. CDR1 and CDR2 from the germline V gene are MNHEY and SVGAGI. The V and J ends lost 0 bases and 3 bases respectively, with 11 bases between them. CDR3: CASSYSGTLDYGYTF. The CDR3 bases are TGTGCCAGCAGTTACTCCGGTACTTTGGACTATGGCTACACCTTC.

CDR3 in DNA: TGCGCCAGCAGCTTGAAGACTAGGCAAGAGACCCAGTACTTC. Translating it yields CASSLKTRQETQYF. The genes are TRBV5-1 and TRBJ2-5, with D tentatively TRBD2 (6 bases). CDR3 length: 14 amino acids. V lost 1 base, J lost 2 bases, and 9 bases lay in between. Germline loops: CDR1 SGHRS, CDR2 YFSETQ. Together with reference TRBV5-1 and TRBJ2-5, the CDR3 gives the full variable domain: KAGVTQTPRYLIKTRGQQVTLSCSPISGHRSVSWYQQTPGQGLQFLFEYFSETQRNKGNFPGRFSGRQFSNSRSEMNVSTLELGDSALYLCASSLKTRQETQYFGPGTRLLVL.

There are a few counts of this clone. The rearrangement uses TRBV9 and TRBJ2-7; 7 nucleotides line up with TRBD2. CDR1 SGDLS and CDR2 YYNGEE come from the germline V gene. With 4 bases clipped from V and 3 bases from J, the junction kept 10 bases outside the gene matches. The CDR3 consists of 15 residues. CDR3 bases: TGTGCCAGCAGCTTCGGGACTAACAACCTCTACGAGCAGTACTTC. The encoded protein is CASSFGTNNLYEQYF.

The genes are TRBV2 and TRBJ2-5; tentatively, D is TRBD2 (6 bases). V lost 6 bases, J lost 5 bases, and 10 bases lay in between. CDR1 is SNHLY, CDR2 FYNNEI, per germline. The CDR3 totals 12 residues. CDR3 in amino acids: CASSRDSETQYF. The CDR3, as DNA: TGTGCCAGCAGCCGGGACTCGGAGACCCAGTACTTC. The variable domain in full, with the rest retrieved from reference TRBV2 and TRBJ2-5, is EPEVTQTPSHQVTQMGQEVILRCVPISNHLYFYWYRQILGQKVEFLVSFYNNEISEKSEIFDDQFSVERPDGSNFTLKIRSTKLEDSAMYFCASSRDSETQYFGPGTRLLVL.

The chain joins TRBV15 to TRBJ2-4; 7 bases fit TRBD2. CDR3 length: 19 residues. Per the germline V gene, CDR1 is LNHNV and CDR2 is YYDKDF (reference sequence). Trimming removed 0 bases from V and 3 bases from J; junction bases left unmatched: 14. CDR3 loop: CATSREEIAGPQGKNIQYF. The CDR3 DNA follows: TGTGCCACCAGCAGAGAGGAGATAGCGGGCCCCCAGGGCAAAAACATTCAGTACTTC. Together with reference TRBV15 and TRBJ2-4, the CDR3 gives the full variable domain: DAMVIQNPRYQVTQFGKPVTLSCSQTLNHNVMYWYQQKSSQAPKLLFHYYDKDFNNEADTPDNFQSRRPNTSFCFLDIRSPGLGDTAMYLCATSREEIAGPQGKNIQYFGAGTRLSVL.

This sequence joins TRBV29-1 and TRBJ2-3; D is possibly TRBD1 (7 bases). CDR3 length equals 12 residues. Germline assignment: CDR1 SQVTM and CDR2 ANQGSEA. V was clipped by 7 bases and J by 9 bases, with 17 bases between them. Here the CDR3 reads CSGGGPGGTQYF. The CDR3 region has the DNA TGCAGCGGAGGAGGGCCAGGGGGAACGCAGTATTTT.

The CDR3 loop is CASSLAPGQGTYEQYF. CDR3 in DNA: TGTGCCAGCAGCTTAGCGCCGGGACAGGGGACCTACGAGCAGTACTTC. The V call is TRBV7-2, the J call TRBJ2-7; 10 positions match TRBD1. The germline V gene has CDR1 SGHTA and CDR2 FQGNSA. The CDR3 extends over 16 amino acids. Trimming at V came to 0 bases and at J to 2 bases, leaving 4 bases not matched to a gene.

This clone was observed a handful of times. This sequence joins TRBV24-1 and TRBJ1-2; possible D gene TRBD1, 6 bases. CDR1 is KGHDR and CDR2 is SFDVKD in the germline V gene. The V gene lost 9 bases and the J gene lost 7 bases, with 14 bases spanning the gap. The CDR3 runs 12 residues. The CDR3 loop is CATGARGGGYTF. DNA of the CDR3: TGTGCCACCGGGGCTAGAGGGGGTGGCTACACCTTC.

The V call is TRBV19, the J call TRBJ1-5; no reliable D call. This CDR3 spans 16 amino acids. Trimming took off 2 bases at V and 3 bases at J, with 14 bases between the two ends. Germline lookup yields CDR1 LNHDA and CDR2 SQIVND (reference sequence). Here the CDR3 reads CASSIKKNSLNQPQHF. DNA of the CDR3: TGTGCCAGTAGTATAAAGAAAAACAGCCTCAATCAGCCCCAGCATTTT.

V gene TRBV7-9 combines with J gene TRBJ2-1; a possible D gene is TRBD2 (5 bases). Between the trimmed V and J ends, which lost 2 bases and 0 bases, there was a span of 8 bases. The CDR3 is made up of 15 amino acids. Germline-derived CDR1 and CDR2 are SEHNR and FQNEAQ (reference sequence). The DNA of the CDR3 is TGTGCCAGCAGCTTACCGGGAAGCTCCTACAATGAGCAGTTCTTC. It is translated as CASSLPGSSYNEQFF.

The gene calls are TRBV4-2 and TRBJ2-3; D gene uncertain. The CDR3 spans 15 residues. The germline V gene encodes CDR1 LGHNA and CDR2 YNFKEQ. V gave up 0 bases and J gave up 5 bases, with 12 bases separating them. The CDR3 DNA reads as TGTGCCAGCAGCCAAGATCAAGCTAGTGGAGATACGCAGTATTTT. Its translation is CASSQDQASGDTQYF.